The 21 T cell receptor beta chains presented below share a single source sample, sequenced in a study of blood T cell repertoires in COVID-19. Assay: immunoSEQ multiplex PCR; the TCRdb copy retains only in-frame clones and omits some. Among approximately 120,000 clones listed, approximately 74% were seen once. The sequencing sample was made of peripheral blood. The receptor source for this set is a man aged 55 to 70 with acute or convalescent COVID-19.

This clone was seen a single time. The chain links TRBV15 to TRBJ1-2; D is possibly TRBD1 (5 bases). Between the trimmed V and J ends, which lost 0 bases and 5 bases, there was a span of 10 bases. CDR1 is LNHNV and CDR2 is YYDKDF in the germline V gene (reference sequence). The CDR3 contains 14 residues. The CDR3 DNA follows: TGTGCCACCAGCAGAGATCTTCAGGGTTATGGCTACACCTTC. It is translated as CATSRDLQGYGYTF.

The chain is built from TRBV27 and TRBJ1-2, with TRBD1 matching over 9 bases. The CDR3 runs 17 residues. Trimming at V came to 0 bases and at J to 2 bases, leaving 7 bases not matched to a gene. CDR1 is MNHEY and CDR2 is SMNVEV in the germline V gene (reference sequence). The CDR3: CASSLSMGQGGNYGYTF. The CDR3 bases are TGTGCCAGCAGTTTATCGATGGGACAGGGAGGGAACTATGGCTACACCTTC.

CDR3 in amino acids: CATSRGSGEVSYTF. The DNA of the CDR3 is TGTGCCACCAGCAGAGGTTCCGGGGAAGTGAGCTACACCTTC. The rearrangement uses TRBV15 and TRBJ1-2, with D unresolved. This CDR3 has 14 residues. The V end was cut by 1 base, the J end by 9 bases, with 15 bases between. CDR1 and CDR2 (germline): LNHNV, YYDKDF (reference sequence).

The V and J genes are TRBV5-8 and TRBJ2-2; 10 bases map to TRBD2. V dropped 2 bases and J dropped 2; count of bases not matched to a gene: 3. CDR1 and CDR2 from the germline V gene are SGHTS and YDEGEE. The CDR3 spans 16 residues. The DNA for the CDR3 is TGTGCCAGCAGCTTCCTAGCGGGAGCTAACACCGGGGAGCTGTTTTTT. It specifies CASSFLAGANTGELFF.

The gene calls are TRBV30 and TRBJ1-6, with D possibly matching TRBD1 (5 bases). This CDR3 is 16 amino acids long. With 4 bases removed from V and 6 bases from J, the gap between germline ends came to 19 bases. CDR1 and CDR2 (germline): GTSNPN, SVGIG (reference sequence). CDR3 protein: CAWKGAPKTSNSPLHF. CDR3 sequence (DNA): TGTGCCTGGAAAGGGGCCCCCAAGACCAGTAATTCACCCCTCCACTTT.

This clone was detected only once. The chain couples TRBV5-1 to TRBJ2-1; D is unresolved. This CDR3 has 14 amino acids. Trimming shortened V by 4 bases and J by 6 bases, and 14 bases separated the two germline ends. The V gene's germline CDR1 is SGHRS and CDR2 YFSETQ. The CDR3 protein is CASSPEQMFNEQFF. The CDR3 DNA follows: TGCGCCAGCAGCCCGGAACAGATGTTCAATGAGCAGTTCTTC.

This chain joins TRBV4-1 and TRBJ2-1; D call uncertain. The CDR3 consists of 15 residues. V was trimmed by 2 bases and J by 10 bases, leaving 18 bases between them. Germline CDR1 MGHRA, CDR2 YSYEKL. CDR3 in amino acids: CASSQPGSPPVEQFF. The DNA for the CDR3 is TGCGCCAGCAGCCAACCAGGTTCCCCGCCGGTAGAGCAGTTCTTC.

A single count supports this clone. CDR3 coding DNA: TGTGCCAGCAGCCAAGAGATCAAAGGGGGCGGCACTGAAGCTTTCTTT. Protein product: CASSQEIKGGGTEAFF. The chain recombines TRBV4-2 with TRBJ1-1, with 7 bases that match TRBD1. With 0 bases clipped from V and 4 bases from J, the junction kept 8 bases outside the gene matches. Germline loops: CDR1 LGHNA, CDR2 YNFKEQ. The CDR3 sequence is 16 residues long.

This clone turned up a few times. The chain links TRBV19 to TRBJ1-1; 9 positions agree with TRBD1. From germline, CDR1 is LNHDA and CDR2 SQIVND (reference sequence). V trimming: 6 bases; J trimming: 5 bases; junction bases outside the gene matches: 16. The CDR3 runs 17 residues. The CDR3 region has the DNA TGTGCCAGTAGAGCCGACAGGGGGGGTCGAGTAAGGACTGAAGCTTTCTTT. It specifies CASRADRGGRVRTEAFF.

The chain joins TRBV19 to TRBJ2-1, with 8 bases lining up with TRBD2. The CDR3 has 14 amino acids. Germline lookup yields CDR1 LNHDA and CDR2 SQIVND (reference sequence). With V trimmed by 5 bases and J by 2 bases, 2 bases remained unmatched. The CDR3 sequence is CASSRGGTYNEQFF. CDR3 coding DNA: TGTGCCAGTAGTCGGGGGGGGACCTACAATGAGCAGTTCTTC. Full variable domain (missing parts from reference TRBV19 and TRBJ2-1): DGGITQSPKYLFRKEGQNVTLSCEQNLNHDAMYWYRQDPGQGLRLIYYSQIVNDFQKGDIAEGYSVSREKKESFPLTVTSAQKNPTAFYLCASSRGGTYNEQFFGPGTRLTVL.

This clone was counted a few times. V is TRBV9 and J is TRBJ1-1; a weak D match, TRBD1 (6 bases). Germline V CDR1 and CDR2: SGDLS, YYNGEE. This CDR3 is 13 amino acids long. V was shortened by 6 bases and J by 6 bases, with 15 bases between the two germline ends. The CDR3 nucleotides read TGTGCCAGCACGGACTCGGACAGCGCTGAAGCTTTCTTT. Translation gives CASTDSDSAEAFF. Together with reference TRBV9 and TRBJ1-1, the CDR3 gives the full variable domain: DSGVTQTPKHLITATGQRVTLRCSPRSGDLSVYWYQQSLDQGLQFLIQYYNGEERAKGNILERFSAQQFPDLHSELNLSSLELGDSALYFCASTDSDSAEAFFGQGTRLTVV.

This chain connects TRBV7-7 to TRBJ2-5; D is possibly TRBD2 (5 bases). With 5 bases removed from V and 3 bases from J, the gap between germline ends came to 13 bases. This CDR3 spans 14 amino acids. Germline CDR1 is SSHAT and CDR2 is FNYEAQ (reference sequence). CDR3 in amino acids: CASSRNPGEETQYF. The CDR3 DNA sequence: TGTGCCAGCAGCCGTAACCCCGGGGAAGAGACCCAGTACTTC. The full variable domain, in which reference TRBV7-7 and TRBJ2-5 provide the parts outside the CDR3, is GAGVSQSPRYKVTKRGQDVTLRCDPISSHATLYWYQQALGQGPEFLTYFNYEAQPDKSGLPSDRFSAERPEGSISTLTIQRTEQRDSAMYRCASSRNPGEETQYFGPGTRLLVL.

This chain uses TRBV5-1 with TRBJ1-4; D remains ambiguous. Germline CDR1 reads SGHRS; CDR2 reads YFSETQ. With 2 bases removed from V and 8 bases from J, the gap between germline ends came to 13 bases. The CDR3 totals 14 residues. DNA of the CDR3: TGCGCCAGCAGCTTTTTGGGCCTTGAGGAAAAACTGTTTTTT. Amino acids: CASSFLGLEEKLFF.

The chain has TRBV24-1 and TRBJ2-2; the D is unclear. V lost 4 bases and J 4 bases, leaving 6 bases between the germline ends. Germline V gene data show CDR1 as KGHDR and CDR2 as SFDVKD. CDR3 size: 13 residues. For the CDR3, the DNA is TGTGCCACCAGTGAGCTAGTCACCGGGGAGCTGTTTTTT. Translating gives CATSELVTGELFF.

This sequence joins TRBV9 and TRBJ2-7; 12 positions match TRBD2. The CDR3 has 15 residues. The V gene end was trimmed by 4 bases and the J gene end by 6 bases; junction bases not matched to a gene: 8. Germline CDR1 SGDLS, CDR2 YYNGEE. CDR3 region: CASSLSTSGSLEQYF. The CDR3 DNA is TGTGCCAGCAGCCTCTCGACTAGCGGGAGTCTCGAGCAGTACTTC.

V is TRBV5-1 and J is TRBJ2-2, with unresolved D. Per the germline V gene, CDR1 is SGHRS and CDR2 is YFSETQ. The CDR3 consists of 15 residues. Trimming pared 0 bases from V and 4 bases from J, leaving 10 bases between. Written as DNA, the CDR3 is TGCGCCAGCAGCTTGGAGAGTAGCATCACCGGGGAGCTGTTTTTT. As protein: CASSLESSITGELFF.

The CDR3 loop is CASSLSEEAFF. CDR3 DNA sequence: TGTGCCAGCAGCTTGAGTGAAGAAGCTTTCTTT. This chain connects TRBV11-3 to TRBJ1-1, with D uncertain. Germline CDR1 is SGHNT and CDR2 is YENEEA. Trimming shortened V by 3 bases and J by 8 bases, and 7 bases separated the two germline ends. The CDR3 covers 11 residues.

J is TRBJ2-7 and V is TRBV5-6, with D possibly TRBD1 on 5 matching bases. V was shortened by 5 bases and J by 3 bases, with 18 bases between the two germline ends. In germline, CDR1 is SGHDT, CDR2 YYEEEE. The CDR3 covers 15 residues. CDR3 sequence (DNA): TGTGCCAGCAGTCCTCAGGGTTTTTTACGCTACGAGCAGTACTTC. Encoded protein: CASSPQGFLRYEQYF.

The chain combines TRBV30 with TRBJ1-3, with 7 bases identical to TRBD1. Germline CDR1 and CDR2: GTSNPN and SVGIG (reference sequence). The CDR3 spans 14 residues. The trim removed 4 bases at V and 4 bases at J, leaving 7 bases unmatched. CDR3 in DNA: TGTGCCTGGAAAAAGGGGGCGGGCGGAAACACCATATATTTT. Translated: CAWKKGAGGNTIYF.

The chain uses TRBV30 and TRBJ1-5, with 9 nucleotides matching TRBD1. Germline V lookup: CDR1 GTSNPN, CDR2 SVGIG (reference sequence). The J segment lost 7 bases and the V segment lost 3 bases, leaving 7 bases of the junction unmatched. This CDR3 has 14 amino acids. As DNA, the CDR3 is TGTGCCTGGAGACCAAGACAGGGGGGACAGCCCCAGCATTTT. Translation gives CAWRPRQGGQPQHF.

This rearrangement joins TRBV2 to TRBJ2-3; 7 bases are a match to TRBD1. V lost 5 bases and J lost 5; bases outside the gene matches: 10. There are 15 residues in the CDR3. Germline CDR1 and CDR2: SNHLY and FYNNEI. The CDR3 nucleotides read TGTGCCAGCAGTCGTAGACAGGGTTTGATAGATACGCAGTATTTT. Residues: CASSRRQGLIDTQYF.